Each of the 2 T cell receptor beta chains below was sequenced from the same sample in a study of blood T cells in healthy people across ages. The second PCR ran about 6 to 11 cycles with a sample-barcoded 5' primer and J-beta primers. From the 5' RACE reads, TCRdb called clonotypes with MiXCR, one entry per CDR3 protein. Here the sample spans 1.8 million or so distinct CDR3 sequences, 35% to 50% being singletons. Sample: blood. Receptors were obtained from a human donor in good health.

The chain joins TRBV4-2 to TRBJ1-1, with unresolved D. This CDR3 has 16 amino acids. Germline V lookup: CDR1 LGHNA, CDR2 YNFKEQ. Between the trimmed V and J ends, which lost 0 bases and 4 bases, there was a span of 15 bases. CDR3 region: CASSQDLTLWSTEAFF. The CDR3 DNA sequence: TGTGCCAGCAGCCAAGATCTGACACTGTGGAGCACTGAAGCTTTCTTT.

This rearrangement joins TRBV20-1 to TRBJ1-1, with no clear D. This CDR3 has 14 amino acids. The ends were cut back, 1 base at V and 5 bases at J, with 14 bases in the middle. The germline CDR1 and CDR2 sequences are DFQATT and SNEGSKA (reference sequence). In nucleotides, the CDR3 is TGCAGTGCTAGAGGGCCCCAGGTCCGAACTGAAGCTTTCTTT. It is translated as CSARGPQVRTEAFF.